This TCR beta chain is from a study of blood T cell repertoires in COVID-19. Study at large: Material from acute and convalescent COVID-19 was sourced from the United States, Italy and Spain. The analysed material was cDNA or gDNA that came from T cells, B-cell-depleted T cells, or PBMCs.

Seattle patient enrollment occurred during active infection, with longitudinal follow-up thereafter. The germline V and J ends were trimmed by 0 bases and 4 bases, with 12 bases remaining between them. The CDR3 runs to 15 residues. The germline V gene encodes CDR1 MNHNY and CDR2 SVGAGI (reference sequence). Authors' methods: Estimates of nucleated cell counts were drawn from the amplification of reference gene primers. Some clones are missing from TCRdb's copy, which holds only in-frame ones; the method was immunoSEQ multiplex PCR. The V and J calls and clone size come from that table; D and trimming were worked out from the DNA. Of 200,000 or so clones listed, roughly 76% are singletons.

The origin of this receptor is a woman older than 75 with COVID-19, enrolled during active disease. The gene calls are TRBV6-6 and TRBJ1-2, with D maybe TRBD1 (5 bases). The sequencing sample was made of peripheral blood. CDR3 in DNA: TGTGCCAGCAGTTACTCGGGGGGGTTAGGCTATGGCTACACCTTC. Translating gives CASSYSGGLGYGYTF.